This TCR beta chain was profiled in a study of cytomegalovirus exposure and HLA in healthy donors. CDR3 size: 15 residues. The germline gives CDR1 LGHNA, CDR2 YNFKEQ. V lost 0 bases and J lost 1, with 8 bases in between. A word on this clone: The antigen is unknown.

Study conclusions and caveats: Most subjects' HLA-A and HLA-B alleles were reportedly predicted from TCR beta sequences. CMV serostatus stood as the only immune exposure information on hand.

13 Jbeta primers and 60 Vbeta primers were used for the PCR. Authors' data handling: In a later analysis, around 10 million of 65 million to 90 million unique beta chains occurred in at least two donors. The protocol was immunoSEQ multiplex PCR, while the TCRdb copy is restricted to in-frame clones and leaves out a portion. The DNA was the basis for D and trimming; V, J and clone size are from that table. The data show 100,000 to 150,000 clones, 81% seen once. The chain combines TRBV4-2 with TRBJ2-3; no firm D call. The specimen sequenced was PBMCs. This receptor was obtained from a young man in good health and CMV-seronegative. This CDR3 is CASSQDAGGTDTQYF. The CDR3 nucleotides are TGTGCCAGCAGCCAAGATGCCGGTGGCACAGATACGCAGTATTTT.